Below, one TCR beta chain is given with its context. Its antigen remains unidentified. The study made its TCR cDNA through 5'RACE template switching. That step introduced a universal primer site along with UMIs. TCRdb reanalysed the 5' RACE reads using MiXCR and keeps one entry per CDR3 protein. The repertoire holds 550,000 or so distinct CDR3 sequences, with 15% to 20% as singletons. The data are from a study of T cells after yellow fever vaccination. Study at large: The SMART-Seq v4 Ultra Low Input method served to prepare the low-cell-number fractions. Study-wide findings and caveats: Re-detected after boosting: most primary clones, about 96% of CD4 and 75% to 90% of CD8.

CDR1 KGHDR and CDR2 SFDVKD come from the germline V gene. V trimming: 1 base; J trimming: 4 bases; junction bases outside the gene matches: 6. This CDR3 comprises 16 residues. This chain uses TRBV24-1 with TRBJ2-3; TRBD1 agrees at 8 bases. Sequencing used PBMCs, obtained 15 days after the yellow fever booster vaccination. The source of this sequence is a man aged 30 to 39 who received the YFV17D yellow fever vaccine. The CDR3 is CATSDFRTGWADTQYF. CDR3 in DNA: TGTGCCACCAGTGATTTCCGGACAGGGTGGGCAGATACGCAGTATTTT.